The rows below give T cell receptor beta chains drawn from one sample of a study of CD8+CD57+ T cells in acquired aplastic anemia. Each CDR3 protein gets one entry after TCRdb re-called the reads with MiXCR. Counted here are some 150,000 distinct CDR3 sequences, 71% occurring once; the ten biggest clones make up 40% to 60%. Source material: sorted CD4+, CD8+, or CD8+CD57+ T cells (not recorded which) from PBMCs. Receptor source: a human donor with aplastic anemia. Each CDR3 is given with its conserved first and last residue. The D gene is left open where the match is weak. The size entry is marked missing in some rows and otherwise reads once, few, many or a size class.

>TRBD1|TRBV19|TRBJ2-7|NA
CASSTTGTGSYEQYF
TGTGCCAGTAGTACGACCGGGACAGGCTCCTACGAGCAGTACTTC
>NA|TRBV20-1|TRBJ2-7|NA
CSATGEYF
TGCAGTGCTACGGGGGAGTACTTC
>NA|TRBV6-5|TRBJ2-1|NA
CASQVSYNEQFF
TGTGCCAGCCAAGTCTCCTACAATGAGCAGTTCTTC
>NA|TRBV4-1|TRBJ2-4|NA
CASSPRPSEAKNIQYF
TGCGCCAGCAGCCCACGACCGTCTGAGGCCAAAAACATTCAGTACTTC
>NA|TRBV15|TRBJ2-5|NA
CATSRGRLGQGRETQYF
TGTGCCACCAGCAGAGGCAGACTCGGTCAGGGGCGAGAGACCCAGTACTTC
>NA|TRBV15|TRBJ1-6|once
CATSGGRDSNSPLHF
TGTGCCACCAGCGGTGGTCGGGACTCTAATTCACCCCTCCACTTT
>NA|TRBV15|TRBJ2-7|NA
CATSSRQRTYEQYF
TGTGCCACCAGCAGCAGACAGAGGACCTACGAGCAGTACTTC
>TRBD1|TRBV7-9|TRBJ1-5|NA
CASSTNRGSNQPQHF
TGTGCCAGCAGCACAAACAGGGGAAGCAATCAGCCCCAGCATTTT
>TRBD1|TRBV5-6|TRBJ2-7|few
CASRIPGQDSYEQYF
TGTGCCAGCAGAATTCCGGGACAGGACTCCTACGAGCAGTACTTC
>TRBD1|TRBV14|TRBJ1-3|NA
CASSQYSGTVSGNTIYF
TGTGCCAGCAGCCAATACTCCGGGACAGTCTCTGGAAACACCATATATTTT
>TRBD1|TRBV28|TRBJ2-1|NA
CASRPVTGDNEQLF
TGTGCCAGCAGACCCGTCACAGGGGACAATGAGCAGCTCTTC
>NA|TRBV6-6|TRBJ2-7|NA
CASTLGGGISYEQYF
TGTGCCAGCACCCTAGGAGGGGGGATCTCCTACGAGCAGTACTTC
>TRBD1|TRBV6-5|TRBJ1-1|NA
CASSYAGQGDTEAFF
TGTGCCAGCAGTTACGCGGGACAGGGAGACACTGAAGCTTTCTTT
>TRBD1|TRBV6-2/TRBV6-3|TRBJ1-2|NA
CASSYSRDRGRMDGYTF
TGTGCCAGCAGTTACAGCCGGGACAGGGGGCGGATGGATGGCTACACCTTC
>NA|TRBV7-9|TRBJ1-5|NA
CASSLVGEHQPQHF
TGTGCCAGCAGCTTAGTAGGAGAACATCAGCCCCAGCATTTT
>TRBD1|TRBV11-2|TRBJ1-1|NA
CASNTPGQRGEAFF
TGTGCCAGCAACACACCGGGACAGCGAGGTGAAGCTTTCTTT
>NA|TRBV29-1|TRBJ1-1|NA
CSVGVVVGDLEAFF
TGCAGCGTTGGAGTCGTCGTGGGCGATCTTGAAGCTTTCTTT
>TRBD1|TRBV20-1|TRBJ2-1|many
CSAPSRDRDPYNEQFF
TGCAGTGCCCCGAGCCGGGACAGGGATCCTTACAATGAGCAGTTCTTC
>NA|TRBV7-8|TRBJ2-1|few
CASSFRRAPSYNEQFF
TGTGCCAGCAGCTTCCGCAGGGCGCCTTCCTACAATGAGCAGTTCTTC
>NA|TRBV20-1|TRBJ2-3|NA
CSARVGAGSDTQYF
TGCAGTGCTAGAGTAGGGGCCGGGTCGGATACGCAGTATTTT
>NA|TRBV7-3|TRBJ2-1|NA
CASSLEGGTWDEQFF
TGTGCCAGCAGCTTAGAGGGGGGGACCTGGGATGAGCAGTTCTTC
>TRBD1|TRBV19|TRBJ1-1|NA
CASSISGGRTEAFF
TGTGCCAGTAGTATCTCAGGGGGCCGGACTGAAGCTTTCTTT
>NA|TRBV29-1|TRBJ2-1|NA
CSVPDGGTEQFF
TGCAGCGTCCCTGACGGCGGCACTGAGCAGTTCTTC
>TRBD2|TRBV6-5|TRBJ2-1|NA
CASSSGGESYNEQFF
TGTGCCAGCAGTTCCGGGGGGGAATCTTACAATGAGCAGTTCTTC
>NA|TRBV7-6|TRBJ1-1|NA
CTSSLWENTEAFF
TGTACCAGCAGCTTATGGGAGAACACTGAAGCTTTCTTT
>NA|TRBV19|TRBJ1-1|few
CASSITYRDMNTEAFF
TGTGCCAGTAGTATCACCTACAGGGACATGAACACTGAAGCTTTCTTT
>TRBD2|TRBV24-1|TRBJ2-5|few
CATSDSTSRKETQYF
TGTGCCACCAGTGACTCGACTAGCCGAAAAGAGACCCAGTACTTC